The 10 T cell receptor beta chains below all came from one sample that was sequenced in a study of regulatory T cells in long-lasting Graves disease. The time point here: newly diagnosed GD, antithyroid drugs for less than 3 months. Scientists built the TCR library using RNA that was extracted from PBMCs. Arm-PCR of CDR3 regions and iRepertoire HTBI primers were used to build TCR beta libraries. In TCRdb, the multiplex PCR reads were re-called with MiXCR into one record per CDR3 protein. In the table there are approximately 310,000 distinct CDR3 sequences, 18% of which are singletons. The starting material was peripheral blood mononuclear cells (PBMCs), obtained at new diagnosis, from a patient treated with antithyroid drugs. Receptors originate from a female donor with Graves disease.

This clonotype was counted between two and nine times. The CDR3 protein is CASSLIYRLAGGAGELFF. CDR3 bases: TGTGCCAGCAGTTTAATCTATCGGCTAGCGGGAGGTGCCGGGGAGCTGTTTTTT. The chain carries TRBV28 and TRBJ2-2; 11 nucleotides line up with TRBD2. The CDR3 extends over 18 amino acids. The V segment lost 2 bases and the J segment 6 bases; nucleotides outside the gene matches: 11. Per the germline V gene, CDR1 is MDHEN and CDR2 is SYDVKM.

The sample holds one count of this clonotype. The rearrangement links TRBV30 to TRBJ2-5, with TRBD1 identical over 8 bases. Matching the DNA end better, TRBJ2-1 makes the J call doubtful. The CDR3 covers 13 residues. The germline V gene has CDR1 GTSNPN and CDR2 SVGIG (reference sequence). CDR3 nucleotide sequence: TGTGCCTGGAGGAGGACAGGGTGGAATGAGCAGTTCTTC. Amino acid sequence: CAWRRTGWNEQFF.

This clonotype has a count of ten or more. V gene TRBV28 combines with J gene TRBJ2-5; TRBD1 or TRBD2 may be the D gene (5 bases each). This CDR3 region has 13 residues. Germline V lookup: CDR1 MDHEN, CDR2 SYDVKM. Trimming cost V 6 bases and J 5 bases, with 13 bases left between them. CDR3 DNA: TGTGCCAGCAGGAGGGGTGGAGTCGAGACCCAGTACTTC. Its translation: CASRRGGVETQYF.

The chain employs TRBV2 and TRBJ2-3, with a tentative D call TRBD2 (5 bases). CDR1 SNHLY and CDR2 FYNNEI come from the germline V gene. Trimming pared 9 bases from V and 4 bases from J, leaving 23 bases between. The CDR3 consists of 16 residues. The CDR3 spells CARSLRVWSPADTQYF. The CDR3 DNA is TGTGCCAGATCTCTGAGGGTTTGGAGTCCAGCAGATACGCAGTATTTT.

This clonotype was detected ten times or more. In DNA, the CDR3 is TGCGCCAGCAGCTTGGCAGTGAAAAGAATAGGGACTGAAGCTTTCTTT. Its protein is CASSLAVKRIGTEAFF. The chain carries TRBV5-1 and TRBJ1-1; D gene unclear. V shed 0 bases and J shed 5 bases, with 17 bases lying between them. The length of the CDR3 is 16 residues. CDR1 is SGHRS and CDR2 is YFSETQ in the germline V gene.

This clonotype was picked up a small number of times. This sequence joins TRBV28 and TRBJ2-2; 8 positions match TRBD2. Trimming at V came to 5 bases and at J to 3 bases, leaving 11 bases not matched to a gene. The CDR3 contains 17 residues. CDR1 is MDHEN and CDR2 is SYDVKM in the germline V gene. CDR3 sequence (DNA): TGTGCCAGCAGTAAACTCAGAGCGGGAGAGTACACCGGGGAGCTGTTTTTT. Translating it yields CASSKLRAGEYTGELFF. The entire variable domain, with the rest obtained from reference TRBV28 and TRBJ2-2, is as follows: DVKVTQSSRYLVKRTGEKVFLECVQDMDHENMFWYRQDPGLGLRLIYFSYDVKMKEKGDIPEGYSVSREKKERFSLILESASTNQTSMYLCASSKLRAGEYTGELFFGEGSRLTVL.

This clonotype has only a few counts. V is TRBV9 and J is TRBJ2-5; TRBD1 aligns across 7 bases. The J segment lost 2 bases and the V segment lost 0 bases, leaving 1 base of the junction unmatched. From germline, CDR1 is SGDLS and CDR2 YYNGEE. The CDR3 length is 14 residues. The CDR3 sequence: CASSVGGQQETQYF. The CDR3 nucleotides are TGTGCCAGCAGCGTAGGGGGACAGCAAGAGACCCAGTACTTC. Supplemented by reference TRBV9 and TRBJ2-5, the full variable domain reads DSGVTQTPKHLITATGQRVTLRCSPRSGDLSVYWYQQSLDQGLQFLIQYYNGEERAKGNILERFSAQQFPDLHSELNLSSLELGDSALYFCASSVGGQQETQYFGPGTRLLVL.

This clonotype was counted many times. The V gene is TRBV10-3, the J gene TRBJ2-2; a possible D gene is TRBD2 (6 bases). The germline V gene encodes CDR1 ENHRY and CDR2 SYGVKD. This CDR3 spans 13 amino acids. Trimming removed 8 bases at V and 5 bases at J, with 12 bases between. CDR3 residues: CAIGGGETGELFF. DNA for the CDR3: TGTGCCATCGGGGGAGGAGAAACCGGGGAGCTGTTTTTT.

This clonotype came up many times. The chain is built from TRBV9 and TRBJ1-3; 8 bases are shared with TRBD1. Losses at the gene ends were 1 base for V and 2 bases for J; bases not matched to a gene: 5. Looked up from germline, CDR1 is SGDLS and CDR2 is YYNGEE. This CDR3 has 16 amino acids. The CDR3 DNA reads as TGTGCCAGCAGCGTATTTGACAGGGGCCCTGGAAACACCATATATTTT. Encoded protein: CASSVFDRGPGNTIYF. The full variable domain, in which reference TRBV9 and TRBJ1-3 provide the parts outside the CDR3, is DSGVTQTPKHLITATGQRVTLRCSPRSGDLSVYWYQQSLDQGLQFLIQYYNGEERAKGNILERFSAQQFPDLHSELNLSSLELGDSALYFCASSVFDRGPGNTIYFGEGSWLTVV.

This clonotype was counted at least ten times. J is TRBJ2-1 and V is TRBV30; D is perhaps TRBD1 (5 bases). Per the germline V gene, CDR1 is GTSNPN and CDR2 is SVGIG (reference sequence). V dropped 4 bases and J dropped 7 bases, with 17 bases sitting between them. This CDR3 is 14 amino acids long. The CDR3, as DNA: TGTGCCTGGACTCAGGGTAATTTGGGGAATGAGCAGTTCTTC. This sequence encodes CAWTQGNLGNEQFF.